Below, one T cell receptor beta chain is given with its context. No antigen is known for it. Treatment specified: 15 to 20 received Ad26.COV2.S at low or high dose, single or two shots; a few received placebo; per-sample allocation not given. Day 63 following the first vaccine or placebo injection was when the samples were taken. Germline V gene data show CDR1 as SGHDT and CDR2 as YYEEEE. V was shortened by 0 bases and J by 8 bases, with 11 bases between the two germline ends. The CDR3 is 13 residues long. Clones were sequenced by immunoSEQ multiplex PCR, and TCRdb holds only the in-frame ones, with some missing. The sample yields 350,000 to 400,000 clones, around 91% seen once. The data belong to a study of Ad26.COV2.S vaccination and SARS-CoV-2 variants. Study-wide findings and caveats: People who got the vaccine or the placebo had similar non-spike TCR breadth.

This sequence joins TRBV5-6 and TRBJ1-2, with D unclear. Source: peripheral blood, taken in a trial of Ad26.COV2.S vaccine versus placebo. The receptor was isolated from a person between 18 and 59 years old who received the Ad26.COV2.S COVID-19 vaccine or a placebo. CDR3 loop: CASSLGRFRGYTF. The DNA of the CDR3 is TGTGCCAGCAGCTTGGGACGATTTCGAGGCTACACCTTC.